These 30 T cell receptor beta chains were all obtained from the same sample, sequenced in a study of blood T cell repertoires in COVID-19. Using immunoSEQ multiplex PCR, the repertoire was profiled, and TCRdb retains in-frame clones only, with some absent. The repertoire includes under 500,000 clones, 80% to 90% of them detected once, and around 4.5% sits in the top ten. The sequenced sample was peripheral blood. These receptors all stem from a woman under 40 with acute or convalescent COVID-19.

V and J are TRBV6-5 and TRBJ2-7, with TRBD1 matching 7 bases. The V segment lost 6 bases and the J segment 5 bases; nucleotides outside the gene matches: 7. There are 13 residues in the CDR3. Germline assignment: CDR1 MNHEY and CDR2 SVGAGI. CDR3 region: CASRIPTGNEQYF. The CDR3 coding sequence is TGTGCCAGCAGGATCCCGACAGGGAACGAGCAGTACTTC.

V gene TRBV28 combines with J gene TRBJ1-2, with D tentatively TRBD1 (6 bases). The CDR3 covers 13 residues. The ends were cut back, 5 bases at V and 8 bases at J, with 15 bases in the middle. Germline V gene lookup returns CDR1 MDHEN and CDR2 SYDVKM. CDR3 sequence reads: CASSNFRGQGYTF. CDR3 in DNA: TGTGCCAGCAGTAATTTCAGGGGTCAAGGCTACACCTTC.

V is TRBV7-9 and J is TRBJ1-4, with TRBD1 as a possible D gene (5 bases). With 11 bases removed from V and 8 bases from J, the gap between germline ends came to 15 bases. This CDR3 has 12 amino acids. Germline CDR1 and CDR2: SEHNR and FQNEAQ (reference sequence). CDR3 in DNA: TGTGCCGGGAGATGGGGGGAGGAAAAACTGTTTTTT. It translates to CAGRWGEEKLFF.

This chain connects TRBV12-3 or TRBV12-4 to TRBJ2-7, with D possibly being TRBD2 (6 bases). This CDR3 has 13 amino acids. The ends were cut back, 6 bases at V and 3 bases at J, with 12 bases in the middle. The CDR3 here is CASRAAGHYEQYF. CDR3 DNA: TGTGCCAGCAGAGCCGCGGGGCACTACGAGCAGTACTTC.

This chain uses TRBV4-1 with TRBJ1-2; 9 bases fit TRBD1. Germline CDR1 reads MGHRA; CDR2 reads YSYEKL. Losses at the gene ends were 1 base for V and 4 bases for J; bases not matched to a gene: 4. The CDR3 runs to 15 residues. The CDR3 is CASSQGTGARYGYTF. The CDR3 DNA follows: TGCGCCAGCAGCCAAGGGACAGGGGCCCGCTATGGCTACACCTTC.

The CDR3 DNA follows: TGTGCCAGCAGCCAAGATAGGGGCCTACGGAATGAAAAACTGTTTTTT. This translates into CASSQDRGLRNEKLFF. This sequence joins TRBV4-2 and TRBJ1-4; D may be TRBD1 (5 bases). The CDR3 has 16 residues. V lost 0 bases, J lost 5 bases, and 13 bases lay in between. Germline V CDR1 and CDR2: LGHNA, YNFKEQ.

The chain joins TRBV9 to TRBJ2-3; D gene ambiguous. Germline CDR1 and CDR2: SGDLS and YYNGEE. CDR3 size: 17 residues. V lost 4 bases, J lost 4 bases, and 22 bases lay in between. DNA of the CDR3: TGTGCCAGCAGCTCCCGTGGTGGCAGTGGCTCTCCAGATACGCAGTATTTT. As protein: CASSSRGGSGSPDTQYF.

The chain uses TRBV3-1 (or the pseudogene TRBV3-2) and TRBJ1-2; no definite D call. Trimming stripped 4 bases from V and 2 bases from J, with 14 bases between. The V gene's germline CDR1 is LGHDT and CDR2 YNNKEL (reference sequence). This CDR3 contains 15 residues. In DNA form, the CDR3 reads TGTGCCAGCAGCCCCACACCCTCAGGCAACTATGGCTACACCTTC. Translating gives CASSPTPSGNYGYTF.

This clone was seen only a few times. J is TRBJ2-1 and V is TRBV9, with 8 bases that match TRBD2. V lost 4 bases, J lost 8 bases, and 14 bases stayed unmatched. Germline V gene data show CDR1 as SGDLS and CDR2 as YYNGEE. This CDR3 contains 16 residues. CDR3 nucleotides: TGTGCCAGCAGCCCCCCCCGGGGGGGGATCAGAGATGAGCAGTTCTTC. Translation: CASSPPRGGIRDEQFF.

The genes are TRBV2 and TRBJ2-1; unclear D gene. Germline CDR1 is SNHLY and CDR2 is FYNNEI. The CDR3 is 15 residues long. V was pared by 0 bases and J by 5 bases, with 11 bases between. Here the CDR3 DNA reads TGTGCCAGCAGTGAAGCGCTTCCGGTCAACAATGAGCAGTTCTTC. The encoded protein is CASSEALPVNNEQFF.

The genes are TRBV7-9 and TRBJ2-1, with no clear D. V shed 4 bases and J shed 1 base, with 17 bases lying between them. CDR3 length: 17 residues. The germline V gene encodes CDR1 SEHNR and CDR2 FQNEAQ (reference sequence). In DNA, the CDR3 is TGTGCCAGCAGCTCTAACAGAGACGCTCTTTCCTACAATGAGCAGTTCTTC. It is translated as CASSSNRDALSYNEQFF.

The rearrangement uses TRBV18 and TRBJ1-1; no clear D. This CDR3 has 15 residues. Trimming removed 1 base from V and 3 bases from J, with 12 bases in between. Germline CDR1 is KGHSH and CDR2 is LQKENI. The CDR3 region has the DNA TGTGCCAGCTCACCACTAGCCGCGGAGTACACTGAAGCTTTCTTT. Protein: CASSPLAAEYTEAFF.

A single count supports this clone. The chain links TRBV5-1 to TRBJ2-5; 7 positions match TRBD1. The CDR3 extends over 16 amino acids. Germline CDR1 is SGHRS and CDR2 is YFSETQ. The trim removed 0 bases at V and 5 bases at J, leaving 10 bases unmatched. CDR3 amino acids: CASSLGTDRVGETQYF. CDR3 nucleotide sequence: TGCGCCAGCAGCTTGGGGACCGACAGGGTAGGGGAGACCCAGTACTTC.

The V call is TRBV6-1, the J call TRBJ1-5; D is unresolved. The germline V and J ends were trimmed by 2 bases and 6 bases, with 11 bases remaining between them. Germline values: CDR1 MNHNS, CDR2 SASEGT. The length of the CDR3 is 14 residues. This CDR3 reads CASSETEVRQPQHF. CDR3 DNA: TGTGCCAGCAGTGAAACCGAAGTGCGTCAGCCCCAGCATTTT.

The rearrangement links TRBV2 to TRBJ1-2, with unresolved D. V lost 8 bases and J 6 bases, leaving 16 bases between the germline ends. Germline-derived CDR1 and CDR2 are SNHLY and FYNNEI. This CDR3 contains 13 residues. CDR3 protein: CASGFNLRNGYTF. The CDR3, as DNA: TGTGCCAGCGGTTTTAATCTGAGAAATGGCTACACCTTC.

The chain joins TRBV11-2 to TRBJ2-5; no definite D call. Germline assignment: CDR1 SGHAT and CDR2 FQNNGV. This CDR3 has 13 amino acids. V was cut by 0 bases and J by 5 bases, with 7 bases left in between. CDR3 coding DNA: TGTGCCAGCAGCTTAGATTTGGAGGAGACCCAGTACTTC. Encoded protein: CASSLDLEETQYF.

The chain joins TRBV7-9 to TRBJ2-7, with 8 bases matching TRBD2. CDR1 SEHNR and CDR2 FQNEAQ come from the germline V gene (reference sequence). With V trimmed by 1 base and J by 4 bases, 3 bases remained unmatched. This CDR3 region has 14 residues. The CDR3 DNA sequence: TGTGCCAGCAGCTTAGTGACGGGGGGGTACGAGCAGTACTTC. Protein product: CASSLVTGGYEQYF.

This chain connects TRBV21-1 to TRBJ2-5; the table's D call of TRBD1 was not tested on the DNA. TRBV21-1 counts as a pseudogene. The CDR3 is made up of 14 amino acids. The CDR3 sequence: CASSNYAGEETQYF. For the CDR3, the DNA is TGTGCCAGCAGCAATTATGCAGGGGAAGAGACCCAGTACTTC.

This CDR3 is CASTLNSAGETQYF. Here the CDR3 DNA reads TGTGCCAGCACCCTTAACTCTGCGGGGGAGACCCAGTACTTC. The rearrangement links TRBV5-4 to TRBJ2-5; tentative D call: TRBD2 (6 bases). V lost 6 bases and J 5 bases, leaving 17 bases between the germline ends. Looked up from germline, CDR1 is SGHNT and CDR2 is YYREEE (reference sequence). This CDR3 contains 14 residues.

This clone was recorded a few times. This chain links TRBV11-2 with TRBJ2-7; D is perhaps TRBD2 (5 bases). This CDR3 contains 14 residues. Germline lookup yields CDR1 SGHAT and CDR2 FQNNGV. The V end lost 5 bases, the J end lost 3 bases, and 14 bases lay between the germline ends. The CDR3 reads CASSVTPDYYEQYF. DNA for the CDR3: TGTGCCAGCAGCGTCACTCCAGACTACTACGAGCAGTACTTC.

V gene TRBV7-9 combines with J gene TRBJ2-3, with D maybe TRBD1 (5 bases). Germline V gene data show CDR1 as SEHNR and CDR2 as FQNEAQ (reference sequence). V dropped 5 bases and J dropped 0 bases, with 12 bases sitting between them. The CDR3 covers 15 residues. Here the CDR3 DNA reads TGTGCCAGCAGCCGAGTCCAGGGTAGCACAGATACGCAGTATTTT. Protein product: CASSRVQGSTDTQYF.

The V gene is TRBV6-5, the J gene TRBJ2-2; D might be TRBD2 (6 bases). V lost 5 bases to trimming and J lost 4 bases, with 14 bases between them. Germline values: CDR1 MNHEY, CDR2 SVGAGI. There are 15 residues in the CDR3. The CDR3 is CASSPRSSGTGELFF. CDR3 in DNA: TGTGCCAGCAGTCCCCGGAGTAGCGGCACCGGGGAGCTGTTTTTT.

This chain uses TRBV2 with TRBJ1-6; maybe TRBD1 (6 bases). CDR3 size: 16 residues. Trimming cost V 3 bases and J 5 bases, with 14 bases left between them. Germline lookup yields CDR1 SNHLY and CDR2 FYNNEI. The CDR3: CASSDTGGANNSPLHF. CDR3 in DNA: TGTGCCAGCAGTGATACGGGGGGGGCCAATAATTCACCCCTCCACTTT.

The chain uses TRBV2 and TRBJ2-5, with D perhaps matching TRBD2 (5 bases). The germline gives CDR1 SNHLY, CDR2 FYNNEI. The CDR3 totals 15 residues. V lost 6 bases and J lost 5, with 19 bases in between. CDR3 protein: CASRVGLRYPETQYF. In DNA, the CDR3 is TGTGCCAGCAGAGTCGGACTGCGATATCCGGAGACCCAGTACTTC.

This clone appeared once. This sequence joins TRBV7-9 and TRBJ2-1; D is perhaps TRBD1 (6 bases). Germline CDR1 SEHNR, CDR2 FQNEAQ (reference sequence). This CDR3 comprises 15 residues. Trimming took off 3 bases at V and 7 bases at J, with 16 bases between the two ends. The CDR3: CASSFPGTPLNEQFF. The DNA of the CDR3 is TGTGCCAGCAGCTTTCCCGGGACACCCCTTAATGAGCAGTTCTTC.

This chain uses TRBV6-5 with TRBJ2-1; no definite D call. V lost 0 bases to trimming and J lost 5 bases, with 11 bases between them. The germline V gene has CDR1 MNHEY and CDR2 SVGAGI. The CDR3 totals 15 residues. The CDR3 DNA is TGTGCCAGCAGTTACTCGTTTGTACAGCACAATGAGCAGTTCTTC. This codes for CASSYSFVQHNEQFF.

This rearrangement joins TRBV10-2 to TRBJ2-6; possible D gene TRBD2, 6 bases. The CDR3 sequence is 15 residues long. The germline V gene encodes CDR1 WSHSY and CDR2 SAAADI. Trimming shortened V by 9 bases and J by 2 bases, and 14 bases separated the two germline ends. Written as DNA, the CDR3 is TGCGCCAGTAAATCCGGGGGTGCTGGGGCCAACGTCCTGACTTTC. Its protein product is CASKSGGAGANVLTF.

Only a few counts were recorded for this clone. The rearrangement links TRBV6-6 to TRBJ1-1; tentative D call: TRBD1 (5 bases). Germline CDR1 and CDR2: MNHNY and SVGAGI (reference sequence). V lost 6 bases and J lost 10, with 15 bases in between. This CDR3 contains 12 residues. CDR3 residues: CASSLPQGGAFF. Written as DNA, the CDR3 is TGTGCCAGCAGCCTCCCCCAGGGAGGAGCTTTCTTT.

This clone was detected a few times. The genes are TRBV3-1 (or the pseudogene TRBV3-2) and TRBJ2-1; D is perhaps TRBD2 (5 bases). Trimming removed 1 base from V and 10 bases from J, with 17 bases in between. The germline gives CDR1 LGHDT, CDR2 YNNKEL (reference sequence). The CDR3 loop spans 15 amino acids. The CDR3 DNA is TGTGCCAGCAGCCAAGGCGTCTCCCGAGGGCAAGAGCAGTTCTTC. Residues: CASSQGVSRGQEQFF.

The chain couples TRBV19 to TRBJ1-1, with a possible D match to TRBD1 (6 bases). The CDR3 has 10 residues. The V end was cut by 9 bases, the J end by 11 bases, with 13 bases between. Germline assignment: CDR1 LNHDA and CDR2 SQIVND (reference sequence). The CDR3: CASSDRLAFF. DNA of the CDR3: TGTGCCAGCAGCGACAGGTTGGCTTTCTTT. The whole variable domain, remainder taken from reference TRBV19 and TRBJ1-1, is DGGITQSPKYLFRKEGQNVTLSCEQNLNHDAMYWYRQDPGQGLRLIYYSQIVNDFQKGDIAEGYSVSREKKESFPLTVTSAQKNPTAFYLCASSDRLAFFGQGTRLTVV.